The table lists the clone carrying this T cell receptor (beta chain) with many counts. The target antigen is unknown. This sample stems from a study of T-cell memory formation after mild COVID-19. Germline V gene data show CDR1 as MGHRA and CDR2 as YSYEKL. CDR3 size: 14 residues. V was clipped by 0 bases and J by 8 bases, with 13 bases between them. Findings of the study overall: The pre-infection memory compartment contained some responding clones, suggesting cross-reactive memory joined. The study found balanced CD4/CD8 in clones contracting day 15 to 85 and a CD4+ lean in later expanders. CD4+ contracting clones were mainly CM and EM; CD8+ ones, EMRA.

The TCR alpha and TCR beta cDNA libraries, bearing sample barcodes and UMIs, were generated by 5'RACE using constant-segment primers. In TCRdb, the 5' RACE reads were re-called with MiXCR into one record per CDR3 protein. The sample includes tens of thousands of distinct CDR3 sequences, about an eighth of them seen just once. Sequencing was performed on PBMCs or a T cell subset sorted from them (not recorded which). The sequence was collected from a young man who had mild COVID-19 (a few samples of this study predate the infection). Cell type and time point are not known. This chain connects TRBV4-1 to TRBJ1-1; D unclear. CDR3 DNA: TGCGCCAGCAGCCAAGAATCTCCTGGGCAGGAAGCTTTCTTT. Translation: CASSQESPGQEAFF.